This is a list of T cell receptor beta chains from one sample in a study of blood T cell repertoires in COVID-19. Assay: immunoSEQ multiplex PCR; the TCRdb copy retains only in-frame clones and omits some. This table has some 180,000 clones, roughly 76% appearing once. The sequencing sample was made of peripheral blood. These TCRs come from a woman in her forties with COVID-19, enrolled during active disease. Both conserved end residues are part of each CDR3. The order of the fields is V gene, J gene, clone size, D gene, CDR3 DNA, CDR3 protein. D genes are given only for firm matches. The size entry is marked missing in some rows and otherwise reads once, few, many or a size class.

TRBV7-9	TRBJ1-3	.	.	TGTGCCAGCACCTCAATGGGGGCCGCTGGAAACACCATATATTTT	CASTSMGAAGNTIYF
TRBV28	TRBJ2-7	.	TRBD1	TGTGCCAGCAGTCCCACAGGGGCGGTCAACGAGCAGTACTTC	CASSPTGAVNEQYF
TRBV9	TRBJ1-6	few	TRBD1	TGTGCCAGCAGTCTGACAGGGGCTCATTCACCCCTCCACTTT	CASSLTGAHSPLHF
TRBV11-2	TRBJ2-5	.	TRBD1	TGTGCCAGCAGCATACAAGGGACAGGTTTACAAGAGACCCAGTACTTC	CASSIQGTGLQETQYF
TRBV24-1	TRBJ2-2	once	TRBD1	TGTGCCACGCAGGGGGCGGGTTCGGCCGGGGAGCTGTTTTTT	CATQGAGSAGELFF
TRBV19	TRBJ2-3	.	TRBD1	TGTGCCAGTAGTACCCGACAGGGGAACCCCTTCGCAGATACGCAGTATTTT	CASSTRQGNPFADTQYF
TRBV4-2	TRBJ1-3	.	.	TGTGCCAGCAGTGGATCGGGGTGGGCTGGAAACACCATATATTTT	CASSGSGWAGNTIYF
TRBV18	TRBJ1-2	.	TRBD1	TGTGCCAGCTCACCACGGACAGGGATTAACTATGGCTACACCTTC	CASSPRTGINYGYTF
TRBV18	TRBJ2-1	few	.	TGTGCCAGCTCACCACCCAGCTCCTACAATGAGCAGTTCTTC	CASSPPSSYNEQFF
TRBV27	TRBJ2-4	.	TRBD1	TGTGCCAGCAGTTTAGCGCCGACAGGGGGCAAAAACATTCAGTACTTC	CASSLAPTGGKNIQYF
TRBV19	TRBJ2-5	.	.	TGTGCCAGTAGTATGGACAGCCAAGAGACCCAGTACTTC	CASSMDSQETQYF
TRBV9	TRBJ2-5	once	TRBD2	TGTGCCAGCAGCCCCCAAACCGGGGGGGGGCGGCAAGAGACCCAGTACTTC	CASSPQTGGGRQETQYF
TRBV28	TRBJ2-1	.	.	TGTGCCATCATGACGCCGGAGGCGTACAATGAGCAGTTCTTC	CAIMTPEAYNEQFF
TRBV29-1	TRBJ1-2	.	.	TGCAGCGTTGTCGGAACAGGACAGTTTAACTATGGCTACACCTTC	CSVVGTGQFNYGYTF
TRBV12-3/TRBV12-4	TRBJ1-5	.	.	TGTGCCAGCACGGGGAATAGCAATCAGCCCCAGCATTTT	CASTGNSNQPQHF
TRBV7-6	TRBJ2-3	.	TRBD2	TGTGCCAGCAGCTTTAGCGGGACCGGAGATACGCAGTATTTT	CASSFSGTGDTQYF
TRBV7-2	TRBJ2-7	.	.	TGTGCCAGCAGCCCCGGGGTGGGAATTTGGGAGCAGTACTTC	CASSPGVGIWEQYF
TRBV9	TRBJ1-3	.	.	TGTGCCAGCAGCGCGAAAGATACTCTCTTTGGAAACACCATATATTTT	CASSAKDTLFGNTIYF
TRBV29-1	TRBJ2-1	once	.	TGCAGCGTGACTAGTTACAATGAGCAGTTCTTC	CSVTSYNEQFF
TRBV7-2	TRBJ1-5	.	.	TGTGCCAGCAGCCCACGGGGGCAGCCCCAGCATTTT	CASSPRGQPQHF
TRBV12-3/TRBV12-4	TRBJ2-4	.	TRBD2	TGTGCCAGCACCCAAGCGGGAAGGGGAACTCAGTACTTC	CASTQAGRGTQYF
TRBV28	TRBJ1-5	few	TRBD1	TGTGCCAGCAGTTTCGGACAGGGGTACCAGCCCCAGCATTTT	CASSFGQGYQPQHF
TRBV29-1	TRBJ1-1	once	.	TGCAGCGTCCGTTACGGTGAAGCTTTCTTT	CSVRYGEAFF
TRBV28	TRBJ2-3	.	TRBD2	TGTGCCAGCAGTCCTCCCTTACTAGCGGGGATAGATACGCAGTATTTT	CASSPPLLAGIDTQYF
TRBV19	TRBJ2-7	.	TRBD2	TGTGCCAGTAGTATCACACTAGCGGGAGTCCTCGAGCAGTACTTC	CASSITLAGVLEQYF
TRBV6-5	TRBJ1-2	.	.	TGTGCCAGCAGTTACAACAGACAGGCTGGCTACACCTTC	CASSYNRQAGYTF
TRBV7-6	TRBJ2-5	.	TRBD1	TGTGCCAGCAGCTTGGAGGGACAGGTACAAGAGACCCAGTACTTC	CASSLEGQVQETQYF
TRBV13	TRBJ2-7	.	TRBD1	TGTGCCAGCAGCTCGGGACAGGCTTACTACGAGCAGTACTTC	CASSSGQAYYEQYF
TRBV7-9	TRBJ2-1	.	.	TGTGCCAGCAGCCCTACCCAGGGGAACAATGAGCAGTTCTTC	CASSPTQGNNEQFF
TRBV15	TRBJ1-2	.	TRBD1	TGTGCCACCAGCGGACAGGGTACGGATGGCTACACCTTC	CATSGQGTDGYTF
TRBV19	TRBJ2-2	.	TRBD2	TGTGCCAGTAGTATCGGGGGGATGGCCGGGGAGCTGTTTTTT	CASSIGGMAGELFF
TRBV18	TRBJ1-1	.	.	TGTGCCAGCTCCCCCCGGGAGGGGATAACCCTGAACACTGAAGCTTTCTTT	CASSPREGITLNTEAFF
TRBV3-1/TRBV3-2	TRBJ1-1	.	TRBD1	TGTGCCAGCAGCCAGTTTCGACAGGGGGCGACTCAAGCTTTCTTT	CASSQFRQGATQAFF
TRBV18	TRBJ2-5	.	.	TGTGCCAGCTCACCACCCTCCGGGAGCGGGGAGACCCAGTACTTC	CASSPPSGSGETQYF
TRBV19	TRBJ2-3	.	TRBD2	TGTGCCAGTAGTGGACCGGGACTAGCGGTAAGCTATGTGCCAGATACGCAGTATTTT	CASSGPGLAVSYVPDTQYF
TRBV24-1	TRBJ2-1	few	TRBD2	TGTGCCACCAGTGACGCCATAGCGGGGAGGAGTAAGAATGAGCAGTTCTTC	CATSDAIAGRSKNEQFF
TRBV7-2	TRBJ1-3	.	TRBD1	TGTGCCAGCAGCCCAACAGGGGTTGGAAACACCATATATTTT	CASSPTGVGNTIYF
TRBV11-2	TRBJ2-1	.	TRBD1	TGTGCCAGCAGCTTAGACCGCCGGGACAGGGAGAAGCAGTTCTTC	CASSLDRRDREKQFF
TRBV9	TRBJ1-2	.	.	TGTGCCAGCAGCGTAGAGGTCGTCCCGGGTAGCGGCTACACCTTC	CASSVEVVPGSGYTF
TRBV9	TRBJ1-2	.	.	TGTGCCAGCAGCGTAGGGGCAGGGGACTATGGCTACACCTTC	CASSVGAGDYGYTF
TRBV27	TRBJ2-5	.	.	TGTGCCAGCAGTAACCTGGGGCGGGAGACCCAGTACTTC	CASSNLGRETQYF
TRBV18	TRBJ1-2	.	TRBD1	TGTGCCAGCTCACCTTCCAGGGGGGATGGCTACACCTTC	CASSPSRGDGYTF
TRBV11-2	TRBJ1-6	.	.	TGTGCCAGCAGCTTAGCCCCCGGGTCCGGCCTCCACTTT	CASSLAPGSGLHF
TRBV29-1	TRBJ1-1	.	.	TGCAGCGTTGATCGGGGGAACACTGAAGCTTTCTTT	CSVDRGNTEAFF
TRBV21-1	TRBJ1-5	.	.	TGTGCCAGCAGCAAAAAGGGACAGGGTCAGCCCCAGCATTTT	CASSKKGQGQPQHF